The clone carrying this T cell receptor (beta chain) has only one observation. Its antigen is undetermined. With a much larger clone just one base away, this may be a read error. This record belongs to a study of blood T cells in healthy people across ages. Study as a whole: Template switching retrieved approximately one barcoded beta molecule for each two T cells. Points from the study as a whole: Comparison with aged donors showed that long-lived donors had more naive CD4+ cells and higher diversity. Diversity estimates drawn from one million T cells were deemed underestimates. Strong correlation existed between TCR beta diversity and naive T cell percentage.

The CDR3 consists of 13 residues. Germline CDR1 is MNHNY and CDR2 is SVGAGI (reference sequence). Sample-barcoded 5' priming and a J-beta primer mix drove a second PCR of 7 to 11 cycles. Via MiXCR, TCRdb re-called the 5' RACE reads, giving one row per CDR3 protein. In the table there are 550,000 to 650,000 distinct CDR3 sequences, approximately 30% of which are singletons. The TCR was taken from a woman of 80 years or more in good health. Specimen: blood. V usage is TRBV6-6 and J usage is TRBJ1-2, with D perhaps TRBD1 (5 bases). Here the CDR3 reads CVSSWGGTDGYTF. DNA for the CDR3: TGTGTCAGCAGTTGGGGGGGGACGGACGGCTACACCTTC.